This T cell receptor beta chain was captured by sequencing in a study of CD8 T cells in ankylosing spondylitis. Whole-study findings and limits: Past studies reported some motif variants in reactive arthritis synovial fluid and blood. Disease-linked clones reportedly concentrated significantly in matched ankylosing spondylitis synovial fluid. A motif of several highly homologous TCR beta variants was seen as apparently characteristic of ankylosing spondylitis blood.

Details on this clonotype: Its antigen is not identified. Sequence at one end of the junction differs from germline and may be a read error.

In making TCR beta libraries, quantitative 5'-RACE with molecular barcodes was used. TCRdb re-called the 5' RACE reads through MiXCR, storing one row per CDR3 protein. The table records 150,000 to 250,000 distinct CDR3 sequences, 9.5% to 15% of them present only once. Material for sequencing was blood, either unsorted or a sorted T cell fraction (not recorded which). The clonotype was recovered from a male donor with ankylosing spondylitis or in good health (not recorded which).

In DNA, the CDR3 is TGCGCCAGCATCTTGGGACAGGGTGAAGCTTTCTTT. Its protein is CASILGQGEAFF. V gene TRBV5-1 combines with J gene TRBJ1-1; 9 bases match TRBD1. CDR3 length equals 12 residues. Germline V lookup: CDR1 SGHRS, CDR2 YFSETQ.